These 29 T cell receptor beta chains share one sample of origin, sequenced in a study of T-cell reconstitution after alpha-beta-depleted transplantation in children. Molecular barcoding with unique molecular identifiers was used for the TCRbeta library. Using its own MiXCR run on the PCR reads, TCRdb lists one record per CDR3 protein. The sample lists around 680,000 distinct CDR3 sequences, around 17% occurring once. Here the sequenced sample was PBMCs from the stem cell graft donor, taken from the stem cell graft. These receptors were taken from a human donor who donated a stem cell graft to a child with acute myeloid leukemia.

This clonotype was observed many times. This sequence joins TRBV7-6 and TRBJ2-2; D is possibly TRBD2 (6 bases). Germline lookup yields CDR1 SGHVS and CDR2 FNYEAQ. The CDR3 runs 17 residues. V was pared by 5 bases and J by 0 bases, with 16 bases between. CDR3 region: CASSTLEEGTNTGELFF. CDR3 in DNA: TGTGCCAGCAGCACCTTGGAGGAGGGCACGAACACCGGGGAGCTGTTTTTT.

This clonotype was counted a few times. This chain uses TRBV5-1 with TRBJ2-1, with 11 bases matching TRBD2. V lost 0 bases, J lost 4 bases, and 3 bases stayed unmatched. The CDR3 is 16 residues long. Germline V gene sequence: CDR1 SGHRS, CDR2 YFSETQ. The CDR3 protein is CASSLDASGGYNEQFF. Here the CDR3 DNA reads TGCGCCAGCAGCTTGGATGCTAGCGGGGGGTACAATGAGCAGTTCTTC.

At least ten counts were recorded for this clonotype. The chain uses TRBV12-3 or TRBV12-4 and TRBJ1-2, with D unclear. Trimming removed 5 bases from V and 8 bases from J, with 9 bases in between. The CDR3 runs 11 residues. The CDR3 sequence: CASSHTAGYTF. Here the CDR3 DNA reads TGTGCCAGCAGTCACACTGCCGGCTACACCTTC.

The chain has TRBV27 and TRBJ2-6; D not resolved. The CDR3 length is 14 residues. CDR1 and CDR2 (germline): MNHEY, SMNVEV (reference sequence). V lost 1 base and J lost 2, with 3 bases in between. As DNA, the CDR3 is TGTGCCAGCAGTTTATTAGCTGGGGCCAACGTCCTGACTTTC. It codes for CASSLLAGANVLTF. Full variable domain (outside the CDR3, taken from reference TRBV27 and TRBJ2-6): EAQVTQNPRYLITVTGKKLTVTCSQNMNHEYMSWYRQDPGLGLRQIYYSMNVEVTDKGDVPEGYKVSRKEKRNFPLILESPSPNQTSLYFCASSLLAGANVLTFGAGSRLTVL.

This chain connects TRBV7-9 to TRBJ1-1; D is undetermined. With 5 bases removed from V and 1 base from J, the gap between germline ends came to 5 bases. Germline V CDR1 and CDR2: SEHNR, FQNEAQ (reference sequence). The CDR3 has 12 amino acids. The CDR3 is CASSHQNTEAFF. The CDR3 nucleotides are TGTGCCAGCAGCCACCAGAACACTGAAGCTTTCTTT.

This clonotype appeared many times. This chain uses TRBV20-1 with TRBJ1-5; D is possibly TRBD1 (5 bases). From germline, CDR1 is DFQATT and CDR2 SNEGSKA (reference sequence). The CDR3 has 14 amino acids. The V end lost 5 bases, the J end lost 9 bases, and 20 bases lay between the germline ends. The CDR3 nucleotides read TGCAGTGCTCCCCTTGAAGGGACCTCCTCGCCCCAGCATTTT. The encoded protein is CSAPLEGTSSPQHF.

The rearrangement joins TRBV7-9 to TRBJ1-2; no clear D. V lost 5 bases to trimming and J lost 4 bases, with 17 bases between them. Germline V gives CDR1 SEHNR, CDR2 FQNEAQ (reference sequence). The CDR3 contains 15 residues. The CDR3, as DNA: TGTGCCAGCAGCCCCGTGGCGAGTCGTCGCTATGGCTACACCTTC. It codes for CASSPVASRRYGYTF.

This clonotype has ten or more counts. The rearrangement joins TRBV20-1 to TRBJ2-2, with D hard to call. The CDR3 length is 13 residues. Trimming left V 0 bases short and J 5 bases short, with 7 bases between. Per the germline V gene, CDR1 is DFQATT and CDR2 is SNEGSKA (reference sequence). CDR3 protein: CSARDAKTGELFF. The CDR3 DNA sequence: TGCAGTGCTAGAGACGCCAAGACCGGGGAGCTGTTTTTT.

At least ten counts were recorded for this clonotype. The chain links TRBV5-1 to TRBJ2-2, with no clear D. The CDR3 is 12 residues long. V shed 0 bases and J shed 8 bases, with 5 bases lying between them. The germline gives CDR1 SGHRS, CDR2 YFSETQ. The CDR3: CASSLVSGELFF. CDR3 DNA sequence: TGCGCCAGCAGCTTGGTGTCGGGGGAGCTGTTTTTT.

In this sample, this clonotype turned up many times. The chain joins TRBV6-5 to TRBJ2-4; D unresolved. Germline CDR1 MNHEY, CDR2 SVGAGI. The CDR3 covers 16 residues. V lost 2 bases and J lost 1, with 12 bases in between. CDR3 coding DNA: TGTGCCAGCAGTTACATGGCAGGTTATGCCAAAAACATTCAGTACTTC. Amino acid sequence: CASSYMAGYAKNIQYF.

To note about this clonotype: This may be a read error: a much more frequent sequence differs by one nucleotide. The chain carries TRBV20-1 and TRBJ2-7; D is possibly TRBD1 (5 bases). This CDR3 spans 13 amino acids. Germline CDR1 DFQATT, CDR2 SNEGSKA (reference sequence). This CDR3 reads CSADSSPREEQYF. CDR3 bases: TGCAGCGCCGACAGCTCGCCTCGAGAAGAGCAGTACTTC.

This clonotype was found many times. Here the CDR3 reads CSEIPLGGGPVIDTQYF. The DNA for the CDR3 is TGCAGTGAAATCCCGTTGGGCGGGGGGCCGGTAATAGATACGCAGTATTTT. The chain links TRBV20-1 to TRBJ2-3, with TRBD2 matching over 8 bases. This CDR3 is built from 17 residues. Germline CDR1 is DFQATT and CDR2 is SNEGSKA (reference sequence). V lost 7 bases, J lost 5 bases, and 20 bases stayed unmatched.

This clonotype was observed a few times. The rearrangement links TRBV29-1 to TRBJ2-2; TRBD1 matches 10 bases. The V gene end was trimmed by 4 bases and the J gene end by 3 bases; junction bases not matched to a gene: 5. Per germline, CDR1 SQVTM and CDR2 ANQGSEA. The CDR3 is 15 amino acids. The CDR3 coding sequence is TGCAGCGTTGTAATGGGACAGGGGCACACCGGGGAGCTGTTTTTT. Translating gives CSVVMGQGHTGELFF.

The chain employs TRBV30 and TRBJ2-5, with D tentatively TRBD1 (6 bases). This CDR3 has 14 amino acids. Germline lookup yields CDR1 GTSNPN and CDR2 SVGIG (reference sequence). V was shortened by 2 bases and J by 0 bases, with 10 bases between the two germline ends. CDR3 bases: TGTGCCTGGAGTCCGGACAGCAACCAAGAGACCCAGTACTTC. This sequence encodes CAWSPDSNQETQYF. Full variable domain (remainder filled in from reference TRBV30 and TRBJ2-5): SQTIHQWPATLVQPVGSPLSLECTVEGTSNPNLYWYRQAAGRGLQLLFYSVGIGQISSEVPQNLSASRPQDRQFILSSKKLLLSDSGFYLCAWSPDSNQETQYFGPGTRLLVL.

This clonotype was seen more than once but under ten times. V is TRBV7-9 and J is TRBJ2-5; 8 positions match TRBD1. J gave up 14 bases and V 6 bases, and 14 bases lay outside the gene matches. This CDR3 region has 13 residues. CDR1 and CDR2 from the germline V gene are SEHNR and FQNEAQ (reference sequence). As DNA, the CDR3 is TGTGCCAGCAGTGGACAGGGTCAGAGGATCGCATACTTC. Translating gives CASSGQGQRIAYF.

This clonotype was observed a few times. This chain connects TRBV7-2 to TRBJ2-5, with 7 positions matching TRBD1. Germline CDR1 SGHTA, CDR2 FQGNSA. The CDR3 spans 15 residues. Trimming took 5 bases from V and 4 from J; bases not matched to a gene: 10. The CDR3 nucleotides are TGTGCCAGCAGCACGCCTCCCGGGACAGTAGAGACCCAGTACTTC. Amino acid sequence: CASSTPPGTVETQYF.

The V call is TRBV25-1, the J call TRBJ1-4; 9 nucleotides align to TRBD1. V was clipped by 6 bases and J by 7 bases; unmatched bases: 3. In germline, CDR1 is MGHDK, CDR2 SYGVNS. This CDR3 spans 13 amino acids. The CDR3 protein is CASRGDRVEKLFF. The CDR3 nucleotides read TGTGCCAGCAGGGGGGACAGGGTTGAAAAACTGTTTTTT.

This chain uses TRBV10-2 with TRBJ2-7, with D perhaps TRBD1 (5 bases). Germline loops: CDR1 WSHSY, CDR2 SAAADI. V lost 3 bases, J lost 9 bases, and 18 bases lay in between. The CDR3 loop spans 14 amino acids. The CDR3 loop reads CASSEGAPSRLQYV. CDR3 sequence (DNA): TGCGCCAGCAGTGAAGGGGCCCCCAGTCGGCTGCAGTACGTC.

The CDR3 loop reads CASSLGRRDSSYEQYV. In DNA, the CDR3 is TGTGCCAGCAGTTTAGGACGCCGGGACAGTTCCTACGAGCAGTACGTC. This sequence joins TRBV28 and TRBJ2-7; 7 bases align to TRBD1. V shed 2 bases and J 1 base; nucleotides not matched to a gene: 8. The CDR3 length is 16 residues. CDR1 is MDHEN, CDR2 SYDVKM, per germline.

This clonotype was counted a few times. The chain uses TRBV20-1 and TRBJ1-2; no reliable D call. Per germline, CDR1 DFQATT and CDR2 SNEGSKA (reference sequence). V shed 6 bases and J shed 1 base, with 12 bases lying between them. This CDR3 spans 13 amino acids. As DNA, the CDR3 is TGCAGTGCCCCCACCGGGATTAACTATGGCTACACCTTC. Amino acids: CSAPTGINYGYTF.

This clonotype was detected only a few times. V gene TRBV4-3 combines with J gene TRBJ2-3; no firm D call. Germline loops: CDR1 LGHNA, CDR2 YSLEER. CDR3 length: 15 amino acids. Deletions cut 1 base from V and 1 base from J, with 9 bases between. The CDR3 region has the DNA TGCGCCAGCAGCCAAGTCCCGAGTGGCACAGATACGCAGTATTTT. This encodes CASSQVPSGTDTQYF.

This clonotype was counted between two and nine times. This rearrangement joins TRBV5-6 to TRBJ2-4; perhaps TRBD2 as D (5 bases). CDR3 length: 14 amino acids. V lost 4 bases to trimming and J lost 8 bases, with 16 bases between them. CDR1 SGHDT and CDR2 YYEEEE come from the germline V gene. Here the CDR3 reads CASSPLGGEDIQYF. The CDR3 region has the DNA TGTGCCAGCAGCCCCCTAGGAGGCGAAGACATTCAGTACTTC.

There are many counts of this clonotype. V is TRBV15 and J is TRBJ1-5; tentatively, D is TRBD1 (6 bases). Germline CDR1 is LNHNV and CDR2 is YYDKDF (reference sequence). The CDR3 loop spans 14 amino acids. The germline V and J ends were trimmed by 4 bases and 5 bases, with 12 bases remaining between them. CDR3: CATSNTQGHQPQHF. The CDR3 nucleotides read TGTGCCACCAGCAACACACAGGGCCATCAGCCCCAGCATTTT.

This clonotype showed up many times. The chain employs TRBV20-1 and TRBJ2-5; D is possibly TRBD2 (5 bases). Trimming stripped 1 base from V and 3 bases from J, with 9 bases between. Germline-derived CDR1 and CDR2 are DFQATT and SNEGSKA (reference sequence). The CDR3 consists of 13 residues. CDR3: CSARGTWKETQYF. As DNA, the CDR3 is TGCAGTGCTAGAGGGACTTGGAAAGAGACCCAGTACTTC.

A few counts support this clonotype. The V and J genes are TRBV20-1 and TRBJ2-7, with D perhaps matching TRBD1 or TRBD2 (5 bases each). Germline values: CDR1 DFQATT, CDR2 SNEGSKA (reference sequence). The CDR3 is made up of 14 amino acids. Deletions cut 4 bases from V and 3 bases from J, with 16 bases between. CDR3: CSATSLGRRYEQYV. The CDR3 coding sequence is TGCAGTGCTACCTCCTTGGGACGGCGCTACGAGCAGTACGTC.

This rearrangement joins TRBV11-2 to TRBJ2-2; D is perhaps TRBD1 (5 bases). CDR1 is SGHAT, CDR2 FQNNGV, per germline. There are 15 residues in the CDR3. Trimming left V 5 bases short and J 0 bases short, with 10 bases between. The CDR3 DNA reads TGTGCCAGCAGCCCGACAGAGGCGAACACCGGGGAGCTGTTTTTT. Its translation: CASSPTEANTGELFF.

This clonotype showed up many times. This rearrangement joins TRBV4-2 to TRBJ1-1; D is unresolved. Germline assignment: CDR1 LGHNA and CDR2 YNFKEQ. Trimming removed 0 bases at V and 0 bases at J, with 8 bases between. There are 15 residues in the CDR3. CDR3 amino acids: CASSQEVAVNTEAFF. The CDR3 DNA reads TGTGCCAGCAGCCAAGAAGTGGCGGTGAACACTGAAGCTTTCTTT.

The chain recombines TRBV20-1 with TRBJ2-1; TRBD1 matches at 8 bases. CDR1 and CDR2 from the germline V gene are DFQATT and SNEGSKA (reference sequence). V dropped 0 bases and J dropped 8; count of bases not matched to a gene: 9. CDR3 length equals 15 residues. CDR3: CSARDSGGGDHEQFF. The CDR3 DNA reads TGCAGTGCTAGAGATTCAGGGGGCGGAGACCATGAGCAGTTCTTC.

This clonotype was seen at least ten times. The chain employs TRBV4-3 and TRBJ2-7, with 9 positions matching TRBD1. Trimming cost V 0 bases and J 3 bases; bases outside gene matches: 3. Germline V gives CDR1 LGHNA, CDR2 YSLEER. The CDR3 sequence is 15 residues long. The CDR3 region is CASSQEGTGFYEQYF. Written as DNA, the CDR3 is TGCGCCAGCAGCCAAGAAGGGACAGGGTTCTACGAGCAGTACTTC.